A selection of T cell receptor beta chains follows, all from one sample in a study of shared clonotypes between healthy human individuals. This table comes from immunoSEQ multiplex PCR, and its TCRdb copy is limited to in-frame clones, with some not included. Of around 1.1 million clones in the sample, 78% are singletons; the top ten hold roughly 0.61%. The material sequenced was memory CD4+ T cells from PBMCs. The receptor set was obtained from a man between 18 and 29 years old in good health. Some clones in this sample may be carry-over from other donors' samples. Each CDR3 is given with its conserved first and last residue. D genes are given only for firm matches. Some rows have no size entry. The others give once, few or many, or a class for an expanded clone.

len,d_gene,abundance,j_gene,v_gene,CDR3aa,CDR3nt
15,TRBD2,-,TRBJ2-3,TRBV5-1,CASSPGRSSGSSQYF,TGCGCCAGCAGCCCAGGAAGATCTAGCGGGAGTTCGCAGTATTTT
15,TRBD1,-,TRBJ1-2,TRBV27,CASSPAQGARYGYTF,TGTGCCAGCAGTCCCGCCCAGGGGGCGCGGTATGGCTACACCTTC
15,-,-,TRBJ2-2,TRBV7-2,CASSFAGAQAGELFF,TGTGCCAGCAGCTTCGCGGGGGCGCAGGCCGGGGAGCTGTTTTTT
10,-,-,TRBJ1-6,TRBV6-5,CASRYSPLHF,TGTGCCAGCAGGTATTCACCCCTCCACTTT
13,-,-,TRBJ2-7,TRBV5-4,CASSTPGLDEQYF,TGTGCCAGCAGCACCCCGGGGTTGGACGAGCAGTACTTC
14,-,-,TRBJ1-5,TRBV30,CAWSPGAFNQPQHF,TGTGCCTGGAGCCCAGGGGCGTTCAATCAGCCCCAGCATTTT
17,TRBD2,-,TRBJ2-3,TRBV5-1,CASSRLSRTRVADTQYF,TGCGCCAGCAGCCGCCTATCCAGGACTAGAGTGGCAGATACGCAGTATTTT
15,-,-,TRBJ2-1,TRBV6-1,CASSEGWGPRGEQFF,TGTGCCAGCAGTGAAGGGTGGGGCCCGAGGGGTGAGCAGTTCTTC
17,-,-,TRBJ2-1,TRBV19,CATRLGWTADSYNEQFF,TGTGCCACCCGACTAGGCTGGACAGCGGACTCCTACAATGAGCAGTTCTTC
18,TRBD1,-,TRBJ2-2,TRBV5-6,CASSRTGGRGANTGELFF,TGTGCCAGCAGCAGGACAGGGGGGAGAGGAGCGAACACCGGGGAGCTGTTTTTT
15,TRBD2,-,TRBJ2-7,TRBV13,CASSELAGRTYEQYF,TGTGCCAGCAGCGAACTAGCGGGAAGGACCTACGAGCAGTACTTC
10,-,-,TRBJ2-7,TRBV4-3,CASSQEEQYF,TGCGCCAGCAGCCAAGAGGAGCAGTACTTC
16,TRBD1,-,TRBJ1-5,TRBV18,CASSLSRQGGNQPQHF,TGTGCCAGCTCACTTTCCCGACAGGGGGGCAATCAGCCCCAGCATTTT
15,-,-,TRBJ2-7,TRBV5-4,CASSKSGTGAIEQYF,TGTGCCAGCAGCAAATCCGGGACCGGAGCGATCGAGCAGTACTTC
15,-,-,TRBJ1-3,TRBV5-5,CASTGPKPTGNTIYF,TGTGCCAGCACGGGCCCAAAGCCTACTGGAAACACCATATATTTT
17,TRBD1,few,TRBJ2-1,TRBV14,CASSTRTGGWSYNEQFF,TGTGCCAGCAGCACGAGGACAGGGGGCTGGTCCTACAATGAGCAGTTCTTC